This T cell receptor beta chain was identified during a study of blood T cell repertoires in COVID-19. At the level of the study: The cDNA or gDNA used as material had been derived from T cells, B-cell-depleted T cells, or PBMCs.

The germline gives CDR1 SEHNR, CDR2 FQNEAQ (reference sequence). This CDR3 is 16 amino acids long. Trimming left V 4 bases short and J 1 base short, with 14 bases between. The protocol was immunoSEQ multiplex PCR, while the TCRdb copy is restricted to in-frame clones and leaves out a portion. The sample includes about 280,000 clones, roughly 91% of them seen just once. Patients at the Seattle site were enrolled during active infection and followed longitudinally. Material: peripheral blood. This sequence originates from a woman between 25 and 40 years old with COVID-19, enrolled during active disease. The chain links TRBV7-9 to TRBJ2-1, with a possible D match to TRBD1 (5 bases). The CDR3 loop is CASSSRQISSYNEQFF. The CDR3 bases are TGTGCCAGCAGCTCTAGACAGATTTCGTCCTACAATGAGCAGTTCTTC.